This passage covers 5 T cell receptor beta chains from one sample sequenced in a study of T cell changes during pregnancy in multiple sclerosis. Repertoires were generated with immunoSEQ multiplex PCR, while TCRdb's copy carries only in-frame clones and drops some. The profile shows fewer than 50,000 clones, around nine tenths of them singletons. The specimen was CD4+ T cells from peripheral blood mononuclear cells, collected in the second trimester of pregnancy. Receptors were obtained from a female donor in good health, enrolled as a control in a pregnancy study.

This rearrangement joins TRBV5-1 to TRBJ1-1, with 7 bases matching TRBD1. This CDR3 has 15 amino acids. Germline CDR1 SGHRS, CDR2 YFSETQ. The V gene end was trimmed by 0 bases and the J gene end by 2 bases; junction bases not matched to a gene: 4. CDR3 in DNA: TGCGCCAGCAGCTTGGGCCGACAGGGAAACACTGAAGCTTTCTTT. Translation gives CASSLGRQGNTEAFF.

V usage is TRBV9 and J usage is TRBJ2-2; 7 bases are shared with TRBD1. Trimming took 0 bases from V and 4 from J; bases not matched to a gene: 3. The germline gives CDR1 SGDLS, CDR2 YYNGEE. This CDR3 has 15 residues. The chain's CDR3 is CASSVDRGITGELFF. DNA of the CDR3: TGTGCCAGCAGCGTAGACAGGGGAATCACCGGGGAGCTGTTTTTT.

The chain combines TRBV7-2 with TRBJ1-4, with D possibly matching TRBD1 (5 bases). The CDR3 spans 13 residues. Between the trimmed V and J ends, which lost 6 bases and 7 bases, there was a span of 12 bases. Germline V gene sequence: CDR1 SGHTA, CDR2 FQGNSA. CDR3: CASSQGMTEKLFF. CDR3 bases: TGTGCCAGCAGTCAGGGTATGACTGAAAAACTGTTTTTT.

The V gene is TRBV28, the J gene TRBJ2-3; 11 bases match TRBD2. V lost 3 bases, J lost 0 bases, and 5 bases stayed unmatched. Germline V gives CDR1 MDHEN, CDR2 SYDVKM. This CDR3 is 17 amino acids long. The CDR3 is CASSFRGLAASTDTQYF. CDR3 in DNA: TGTGCCAGCAGTTTCCGGGGACTAGCGGCTAGCACAGATACGCAGTATTTT.

This chain links TRBV7-8 with TRBJ2-7, with 8 positions matching TRBD1. J lost 5 bases, V lost 5 bases, and 8 bases had no gene match. Germline CDR1 SGHVS, CDR2 FQNEAQ. This CDR3 is built from 14 residues. The CDR3 DNA reads TGTGCCAGCAGCATGACAGGGGCAAGAGACGAGCAGTACTTC. Encoded protein: CASSMTGARDEQYF.